Presented here are 17 T cell receptor beta chains from one specimen sequenced in a study of T-cell reconstitution after alpha-beta-depleted transplantation in children. The library targeted TCRbeta and was prepared with unique molecular identifiers. TCRdb analysed the PCR reads with MiXCR anew, one entry per CDR3 protein. The sample consists of some 300,000 distinct CDR3 sequences, about 9.4% of them appearing once. The material sequenced was PBMCs from the stem cell graft donor, taken from the stem cell graft. These receptors originate from a human donor who donated a stem cell graft to a child with acute lymphoblastic leukemia.

This clonotype was seen only a few times. The rearrangement joins TRBV4-3 to TRBJ2-1; maybe TRBD2 (6 bases). The CDR3 extends over 16 amino acids. Trimming stripped 3 bases from V and 3 bases from J, with 15 bases between. Germline V gene data show CDR1 as LGHNA and CDR2 as YSLEER. The CDR3 spells CASSHSSAIFYNEQFF. DNA for the CDR3: TGCGCCAGCAGCCATTCTAGCGCAATTTTCTACAATGAGCAGTTCTTC.

This sequence joins TRBV4-2 and TRBJ2-7; no firm D call. This CDR3 has 14 residues. Looked up from germline, CDR1 is LGHNA and CDR2 is YNFKEQ. The ends were cut back, 1 base at V and 5 bases at J, with 12 bases in the middle. The CDR3 nucleotides read TGTGCCAGCAGCCAAGCACAGCCTGGGGACGAGCAGTACTTC. The encoded protein is CASSQAQPGDEQYF.

This clonotype was recorded at least ten times. The CDR3 coding sequence is TGTGCCAGCAGTTACTCGAGTGCCTATGGCTACACCTTC. It translates to CASSYSSAYGYTF. This chain joins TRBV6-2 or TRBV6-3 and TRBJ1-2; D gene uncertain. Germline V gives CDR1 MNHEY, CDR2 SVGEGT. V gave up 0 bases and J gave up 4 bases, with 6 bases separating them. The CDR3 totals 13 residues.

This clonotype was observed at least ten times. CDR3 loop: CASSQDLTGGGTGELFF. The CDR3 bases are TGCGCCAGCAGCCAAGATCTCACGGGGGGCGGGACCGGGGAGCTGTTTTTT. The V call is TRBV4-3, the J call TRBJ2-2; tentative D call: TRBD2 (7 bases). The CDR3 is 17 residues long. V was cut by 0 bases and J by 5 bases, with 16 bases left in between. Germline CDR1 reads LGHNA; CDR2 reads YSLEER.

The V and J genes are TRBV25-1 and TRBJ2-7, with D perhaps matching TRBD1 or TRBD2 (6 bases each). Trimming stripped 6 bases from V and 2 bases from J, with 17 bases between. Germline V gene lookup returns CDR1 MGHDK and CDR2 SYGVNS. CDR3 size: 15 residues. The CDR3 DNA follows: TGTGCCAGCAGCCGAGGAGGGGGAGTCGCCTACGAGCAGTACTTC. Translating it yields CASSRGGGVAYEQYF.

This clonotype came up a few times. The chain joins TRBV12-3 or TRBV12-4 to TRBJ2-7, with D unresolved. Deletions cut 5 bases from V and 2 bases from J, with 10 bases between. CDR3 size: 13 residues. CDR3 DNA sequence: TGTGCCAGCAGTCCGACCAGCCCCTACGAGCAGTACTTC. Its protein is CASSPTSPYEQYF.

V and J are TRBV4-1 and TRBJ2-3, with a weak D call TRBD2 (6 bases). V was shortened by 1 base and J by 5 bases, with 7 bases between the two germline ends. The CDR3 loop spans 13 amino acids. In germline, CDR1 is MGHRA, CDR2 YSYEKL. The CDR3: CASSQVEGDTQYF. The CDR3 DNA reads as TGCGCCAGCAGCCAAGTGGAGGGAGATACGCAGTATTTT.

This clonotype appeared a few times. V usage is TRBV4-2 and J usage is TRBJ2-2, with TRBD2 matching 7 bases. The germline V gene has CDR1 LGHNA and CDR2 YNFKEQ. The ends lost 7 bases at V and 4 bases at J; junction bases unmatched: 15. This CDR3 contains 17 residues. CDR3 residues: CASTVRGVELATGELFF. The CDR3 nucleotides read TGTGCCAGCACCGTCCGGGGGGTGGAGTTGGCCACCGGGGAGCTGTTTTTT.

This clonotype was picked up a small number of times. The rearrangement joins TRBV4-1 to TRBJ1-5; the match to TRBD1 covers 7 bases. This CDR3 is 15 amino acids long. Trimming at V came to 1 base and at J to 3 bases, leaving 3 bases not matched to a gene. Looked up from germline, CDR1 is MGHRA and CDR2 is YSYEKL. CDR3 nucleotides: TGCGCCAGCAGCCAAGCGGGACAGACCAATCAGCCCCAGCATTTT. It specifies CASSQAGQTNQPQHF.

The chain recombines TRBV5-1 with TRBJ2-3, with a possible D match to TRBD2 (6 bases). Trimming took off 6 bases at V and 4 bases at J, with 15 bases between the two ends. The germline CDR1 and CDR2 sequences are SGHRS and YFSETQ. This CDR3 spans 14 amino acids. Here the CDR3 DNA reads TGCGCCAGCACTCGGGACTTCGGAGCAGATACGCAGTATTTT. It is translated as CASTRDFGADTQYF.

This sequence joins TRBV7-9 and TRBJ2-1; D remains unclear. V was shortened by 2 bases and J by 7 bases, with 12 bases between the two germline ends. The CDR3 extends over 14 amino acids. CDR1 is SEHNR, CDR2 FQNEAQ, per germline (reference sequence). CDR3 nucleotide sequence: TGTGCCAGCAGCTTAATAATTAGCCGGAATGAGCAGTTCTTC. Its protein is CASSLIISRNEQFF.

The chain carries TRBV3-1 and TRBJ2-1; 11 bases match TRBD2. In germline, CDR1 is LGHDT, CDR2 YNNKEL (reference sequence). Germline trimming cut 0 bases from V and 7 bases from J; bases unmatched to any gene: 5. There are 16 residues in the CDR3. Here the CDR3 DNA reads TGTGCCAGCAGCCAAGAGTTAGCGGGAGGGCCAAATGAGCAGTTCTTC. This sequence encodes CASSQELAGGPNEQFF.

This clonotype has more than one count but fewer than ten. The chain recombines TRBV20-1 with TRBJ2-3; TRBD1 might be the D (6 bases). This CDR3 contains 17 residues. In germline, CDR1 is DFQATT, CDR2 SNEGSKA (reference sequence). The V gene lost 0 bases and the J gene lost 2 bases, with 18 bases spanning the gap. CDR3 region: CSARDSRGSGFTDTQYF. The CDR3 nucleotides are TGCAGTGCTAGAGATAGCAGGGGAAGCGGATTCACAGATACGCAGTATTTT.

This clonotype came up a few times. CDR3 DNA: TGCGCCAGCAGTGACCCCCGGGGGACAGATACGCAGTATTTT. Translating it yields CASSDPRGTDTQYF. The V and J genes are TRBV10-2 and TRBJ2-3; D perhaps matches TRBD2 (6 bases). This CDR3 has 14 amino acids. The germline V and J ends were trimmed by 3 bases and 3 bases, with 10 bases remaining between them. Germline CDR1 is WSHSY and CDR2 is SAAADI.

V is TRBV2 and J is TRBJ2-1; tentatively, D is TRBD2 (5 bases). The CDR3 loop spans 14 amino acids. Trimming stripped 7 bases from V and 0 bases from J, with 10 bases between. From germline, CDR1 is SNHLY and CDR2 FYNNEI. Here the CDR3 reads CASTERHSYNEQFF. DNA of the CDR3: TGTGCCAGCACCGAGCGGCACTCCTACAATGAGCAGTTCTTC.

This clonotype was seen a few times. The V gene is TRBV11-2, the J gene TRBJ2-7, with D perhaps being TRBD1 or TRBD2 (6 bases each). Germline V gives CDR1 SGHAT, CDR2 FQNNGV. This CDR3 region has 15 residues. V was shortened by 7 bases and J by 1 base, with 17 bases between the two germline ends. The CDR3 is CASTPGGSGSYEQYF. The DNA for the CDR3 is TGTGCCAGCACCCCCGGGGGCAGTGGGTCCTACGAGCAGTACTTC.

This clonotype came up a few times. Here the CDR3 reads CASSLSSERTGPSGANVLTF. CDR3 nucleotide sequence: TGTGCCAGCAGTTTATCTTCCGAGCGGACAGGGCCGTCTGGGGCCAACGTCCTGACTTTC. This sequence joins TRBV28 and TRBJ2-6, with 8 nucleotides matching TRBD1. This CDR3 is 20 amino acids long. In germline, CDR1 is MDHEN, CDR2 SYDVKM. V lost 1 base and J lost 1; bases outside the gene matches: 12.